Presented here are 6 T cell receptor beta chains from one specimen sequenced in a study of glioma-infiltrating T cells after dendritic cell vaccination. Time point described: after dendritic cell vaccination, including at tumor progression/relapse. The method was immunoSEQ multiplex PCR; TCRdb's version includes in-frame clones alone and lacks a portion of them. The sample lists about 82,000 clones; around 83% were seen once. The specimen comprised blood, sampled after dendritic cell vaccination. The receptors originated from a human donor with glioblastoma.

This clone was seen only once. J is TRBJ1-4 and V is TRBV6-6, with D maybe TRBD1 (5 bases). The CDR3 runs 16 residues. V lost 6 bases and J lost 5, with 19 bases in between. In germline, CDR1 is MNHNY, CDR2 SVGAGI (reference sequence). CDR3 coding DNA: TGTGCCAGCAGGCGAAGGGGCGCCCCTACGAATGAAAAACTGTTTTTT. The encoded protein is CASRRRGAPTNEKLFF.

The chain links TRBV29-1 to TRBJ1-1; D not certain. Germline CDR1 SQVTM, CDR2 ANQGSEA. Trimming removed 4 bases at V and 1 base at J, with 4 bases between. This CDR3 is built from 11 residues. The CDR3 sequence: CSVVRNTEAFF. Here the CDR3 DNA reads TGCAGCGTTGTCAGGAACACTGAAGCTTTCTTT. Variable domain in full (rest from reference TRBV29-1 and TRBJ1-1): SAVISQKPSRDICQRGTSLTIQCQVDSQVTMMFWYRQQPGQSLTLIATANQGSEATYESGFVIDKFPISRPNLTFSTLTVSNMSPEDSSIYLCSVVRNTEAFFGQGTRLTVV.

V usage is TRBV19 and J usage is TRBJ2-6, with a possible D match to TRBD1 (6 bases). CDR3 length: 17 amino acids. Trimming shortened V by 3 bases and J by 4 bases, and 16 bases separated the two germline ends. Germline V gene lookup returns CDR1 LNHDA and CDR2 SQIVND (reference sequence). CDR3 amino acids: CASSIRGYSLGANVLTF. CDR3 bases: TGTGCCAGTAGTATCAGGGGTTACTCTCTCGGGGCCAACGTCCTGACTTTC.

V is TRBV15 and J is TRBJ2-2, with TRBD1 as a possible D gene (6 bases). Germline loops: CDR1 LNHNV, CDR2 YYDKDF (reference sequence). The V end was cut by 0 bases, the J end by 3 bases, with 14 bases between. The CDR3 contains 17 residues. CDR3 coding DNA: TGTGCCACCAGCAGAGATAGGGGGTGGTGGGACACCGGGGAGCTGTTTTTT. This encodes CATSRDRGWWDTGELFF.

The rearrangement uses TRBV19 and TRBJ1-2, with no clear D. Germline V CDR1 and CDR2: LNHDA, SQIVND (reference sequence). The CDR3 sequence is 15 residues long. With 6 bases removed from V and 9 bases from J, the gap between germline ends came to 23 bases. The CDR3 coding sequence is TGTGCCAGTAGCTCCTTAGGAGGGAACAGCCGGAGCTACACCTTC. Translation: CASSSLGGNSRSYTF.

This chain joins TRBV7-2 and TRBJ2-5; 7 positions match TRBD1. The germline V gene encodes CDR1 SGHTA and CDR2 FQGNSA. CDR3 length: 15 amino acids. The J segment lost 5 bases and the V segment lost 1 base, leaving 7 bases of the junction unmatched. DNA of the CDR3: TGTGCCAGCAGCTTAGAGGCCGAGACAGGGGAGACCCAGTACTTC. This sequence encodes CASSLEAETGETQYF.